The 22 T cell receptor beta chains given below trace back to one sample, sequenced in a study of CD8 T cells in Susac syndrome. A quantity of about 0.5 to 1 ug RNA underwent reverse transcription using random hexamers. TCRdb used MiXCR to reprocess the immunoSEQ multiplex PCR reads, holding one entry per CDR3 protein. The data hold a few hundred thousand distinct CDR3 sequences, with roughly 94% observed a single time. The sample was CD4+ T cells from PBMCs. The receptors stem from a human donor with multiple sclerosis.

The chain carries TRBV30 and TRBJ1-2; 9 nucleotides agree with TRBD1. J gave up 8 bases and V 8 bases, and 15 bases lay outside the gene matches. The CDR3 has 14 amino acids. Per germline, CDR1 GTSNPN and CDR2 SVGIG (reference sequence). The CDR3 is CARSQGARREGYTF. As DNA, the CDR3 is TGTGCCCGCTCACAGGGGGCCCGGCGGGAAGGCTACACCTTC.

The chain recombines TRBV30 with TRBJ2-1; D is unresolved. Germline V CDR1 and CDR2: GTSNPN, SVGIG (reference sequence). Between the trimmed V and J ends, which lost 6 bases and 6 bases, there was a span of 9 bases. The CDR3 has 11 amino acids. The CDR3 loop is CACVRRNEQFF. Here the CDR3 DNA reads TGTGCCTGTGTACGTCGCAATGAGCAGTTCTTC.

This CDR3 reads CASSLLEQLSGNTIYF. The DNA of the CDR3 is TGTGCCAGCAGCTTATTGGAACAGCTATCTGGAAACACCATATATTTT. This chain joins TRBV7-2 and TRBJ1-3; no clear D gene. The V gene lost 2 bases and the J gene lost 1 base, with 12 bases spanning the gap. In germline, CDR1 is SGHTA, CDR2 FQGNSA. The length of the CDR3 is 16 residues.

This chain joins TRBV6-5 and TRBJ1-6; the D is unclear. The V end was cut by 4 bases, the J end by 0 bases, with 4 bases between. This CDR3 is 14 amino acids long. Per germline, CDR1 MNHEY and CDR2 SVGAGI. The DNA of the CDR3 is TGTGCCAGCAGTTGGGGCTCCTATAATTCACCCCTCCACTTT. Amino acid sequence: CASSWGSYNSPLHF.

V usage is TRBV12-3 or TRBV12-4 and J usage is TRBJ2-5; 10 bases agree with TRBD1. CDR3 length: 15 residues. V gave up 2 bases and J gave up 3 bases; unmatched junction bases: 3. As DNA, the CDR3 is TGTGCCAGCAGTTTATCCGGGACAGGGGAAGAGACCCAGTACTTC. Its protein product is CASSLSGTGEETQYF.

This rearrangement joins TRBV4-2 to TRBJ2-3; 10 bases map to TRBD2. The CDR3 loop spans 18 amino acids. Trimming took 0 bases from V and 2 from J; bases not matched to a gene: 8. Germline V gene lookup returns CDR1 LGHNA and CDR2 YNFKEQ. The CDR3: CASSQDLMLAGATDTQYF. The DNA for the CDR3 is TGTGCCAGCAGCCAAGATCTGATGCTAGCGGGGGCCACAGATACGCAGTATTTT.

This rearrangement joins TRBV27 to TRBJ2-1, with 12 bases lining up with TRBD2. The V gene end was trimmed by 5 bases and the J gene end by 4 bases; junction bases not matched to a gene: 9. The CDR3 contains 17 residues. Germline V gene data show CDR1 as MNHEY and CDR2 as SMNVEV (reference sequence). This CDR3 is CASSPLWTSGVYNEQFF. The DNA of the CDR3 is TGTGCCAGCAGTCCCCTGTGGACTAGCGGGGTTTACAATGAGCAGTTCTTC.

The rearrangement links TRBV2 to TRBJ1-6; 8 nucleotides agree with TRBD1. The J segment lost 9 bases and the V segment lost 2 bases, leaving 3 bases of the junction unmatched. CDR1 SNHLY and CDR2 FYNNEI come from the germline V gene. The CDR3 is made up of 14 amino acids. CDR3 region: CASSESQGVSPLHF. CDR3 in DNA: TGTGCCAGCAGTGAATCACAGGGGGTTTCACCCCTCCACTTT.

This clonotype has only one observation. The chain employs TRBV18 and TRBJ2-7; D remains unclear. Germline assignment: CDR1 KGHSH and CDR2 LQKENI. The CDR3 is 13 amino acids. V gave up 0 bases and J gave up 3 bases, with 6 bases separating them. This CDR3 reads CASSPPSGYEQYV. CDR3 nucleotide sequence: TGTGCCAGCTCACCACCGTCGGGCTACGAGCAGTACGTC.

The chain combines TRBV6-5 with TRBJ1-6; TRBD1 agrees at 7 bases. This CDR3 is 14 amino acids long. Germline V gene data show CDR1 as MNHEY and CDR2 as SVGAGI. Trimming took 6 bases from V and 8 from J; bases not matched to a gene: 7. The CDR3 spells CASSLRDRDSPLHF. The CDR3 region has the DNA TGTGCCAGCAGCCTCCGGGACAGAGATTCACCCCTCCACTTT.

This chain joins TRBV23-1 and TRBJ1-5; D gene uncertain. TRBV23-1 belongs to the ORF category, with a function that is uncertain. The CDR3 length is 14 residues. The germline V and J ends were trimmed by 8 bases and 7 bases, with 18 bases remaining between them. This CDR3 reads CASGPWRARQPQHF. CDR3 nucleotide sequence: TGCGCCAGCGGACCGTGGAGGGCTCGACAGCCCCAGCATTTT.

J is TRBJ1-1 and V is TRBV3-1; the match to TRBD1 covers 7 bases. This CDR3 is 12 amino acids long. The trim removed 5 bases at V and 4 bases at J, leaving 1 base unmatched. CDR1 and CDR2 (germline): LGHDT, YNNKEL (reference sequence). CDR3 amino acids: CASSDRATEAFF. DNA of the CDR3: TGTGCCAGCAGCGACAGGGCCACTGAAGCTTTCTTT.

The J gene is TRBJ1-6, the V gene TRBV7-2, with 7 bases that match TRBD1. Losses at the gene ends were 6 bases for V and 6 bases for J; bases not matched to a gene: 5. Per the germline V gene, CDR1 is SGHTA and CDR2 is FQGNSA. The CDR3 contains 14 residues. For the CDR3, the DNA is TGTGCCAGCAGAACTGACAGGGTTAATTCACCCCTCCACTTT. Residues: CASRTDRVNSPLHF.

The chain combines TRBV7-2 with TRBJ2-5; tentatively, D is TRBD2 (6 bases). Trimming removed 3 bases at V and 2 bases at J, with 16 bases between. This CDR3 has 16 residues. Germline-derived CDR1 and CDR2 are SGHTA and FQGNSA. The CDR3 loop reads CASSFGTVRSQETQYF. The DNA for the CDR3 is TGTGCCAGCAGCTTCGGGACTGTGAGGAGTCAAGAGACCCAGTACTTC.

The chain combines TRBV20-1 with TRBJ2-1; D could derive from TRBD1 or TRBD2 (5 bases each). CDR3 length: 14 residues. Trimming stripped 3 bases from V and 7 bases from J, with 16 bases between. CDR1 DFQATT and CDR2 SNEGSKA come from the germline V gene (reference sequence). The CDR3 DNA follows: TGCAGTGCTAGCAGATCCGGGGCCCTTAATGAGCAGTTCTTC. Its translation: CSASRSGALNEQFF.

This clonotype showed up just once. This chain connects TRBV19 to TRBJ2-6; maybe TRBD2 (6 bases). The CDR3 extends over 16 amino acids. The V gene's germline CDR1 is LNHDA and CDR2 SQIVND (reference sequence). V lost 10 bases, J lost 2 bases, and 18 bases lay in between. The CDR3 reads CATHGGTLTGANVLTF. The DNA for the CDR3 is TGTGCCACCCACGGCGGGACGCTTACTGGGGCCAACGTCCTGACTTTC.

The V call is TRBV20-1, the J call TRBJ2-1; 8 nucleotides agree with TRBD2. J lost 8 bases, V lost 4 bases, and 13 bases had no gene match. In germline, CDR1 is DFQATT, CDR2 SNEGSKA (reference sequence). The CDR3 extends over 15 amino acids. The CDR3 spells CSAKTGTSVSHEQFF. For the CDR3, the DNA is TGCAGTGCTAAGACCGGGACTAGTGTGTCCCATGAGCAGTTCTTC.

The CDR3 bases are TGTGCCAGCAGTCTACAGGCCGACTATGGCTACACCTTC. This translates into CASSLQADYGYTF. This rearrangement joins TRBV28 to TRBJ1-2, with D possibly TRBD1 on 5 matching bases. Trimming pared 5 bases from V and 3 bases from J, leaving 10 bases between. CDR1 and CDR2 (germline): MDHEN, SYDVKM. The length of the CDR3 is 13 residues.

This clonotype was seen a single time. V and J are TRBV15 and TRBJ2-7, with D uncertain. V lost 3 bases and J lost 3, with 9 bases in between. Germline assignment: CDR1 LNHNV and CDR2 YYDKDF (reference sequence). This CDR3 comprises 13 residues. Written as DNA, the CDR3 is TGTGCCACCAGCAGCCCCAACTACTACGAGCAGTACGTC. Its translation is CATSSPNYYEQYV.

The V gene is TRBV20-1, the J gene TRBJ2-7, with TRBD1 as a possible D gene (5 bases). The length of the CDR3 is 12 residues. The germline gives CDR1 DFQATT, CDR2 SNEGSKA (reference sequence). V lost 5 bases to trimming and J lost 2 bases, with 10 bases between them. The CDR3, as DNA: TGCAGTGCTGGCAGGGAAACCTACGAGCAGTACTTC. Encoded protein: CSAGRETYEQYF.

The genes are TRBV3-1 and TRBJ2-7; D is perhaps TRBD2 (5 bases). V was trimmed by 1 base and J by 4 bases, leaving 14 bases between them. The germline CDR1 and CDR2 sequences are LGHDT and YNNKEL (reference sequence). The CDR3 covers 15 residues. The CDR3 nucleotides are TGTGCCAGCAGCCAAGTCTCTCGGGGTCGATACGAGCAGTACTTC. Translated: CASSQVSRGRYEQYF.

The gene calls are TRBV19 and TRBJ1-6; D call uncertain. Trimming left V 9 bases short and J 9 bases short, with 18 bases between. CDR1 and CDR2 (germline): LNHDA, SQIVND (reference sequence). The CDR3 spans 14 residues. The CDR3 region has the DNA TGTGCCAGCGGAACCGCGGTGGGGATTTCACCCCTCCACTTT. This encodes CASGTAVGISPLHF.